The sequence of this TCR beta chain was determined in a study of T cell repertoires in cytomegalovirus infection. Across the study: CMV epitopes in the study were HLA-C-restricted (recently identified) and HLA-B-restricted (well studied). Shared public TCR beta signatures pointed to both CMV infection and a matching HLA type. General observations from the study: HLA-C-restricted CMV clonotypes gave the most frequent clonotype in two of eight donors. CMV carriers with the relevant HLA were identified by cumulative public TCR beta family frequency.

As for this clonotype: The target antigen is unknown. With a much larger clone just one base away, this may be a read error.

A single record per CDR3 protein comes from TCRdb applying MiXCR to the reads. The data show fewer than 900,000 distinct CDR3 sequences, approximately 32% seen once. There are 17 residues in the CDR3. Germline V gene lookup returns CDR1 MNHNS and CDR2 SASEGT. The sequence was obtained from a human donor in good health (CMV status not recorded). Some clones in this sample may be carry-over from other donors' samples. The chain uses TRBV6-1 and TRBJ2-1; 11 positions match TRBD2. Sequenced material: cultured CD8+ T cells from PBMCs, taken from culture after CMV antigen stimulation. The CDR3 DNA sequence: TGTGCCAGCAGTCACCTGGGACTAGCGGATTCCTACAATGAGCATTTCTTC. Residues: CASSHLGLADSYNEHFF.